These 14 T cell receptor beta chains came from one sample sequenced in a study of human thymus T cells. The assay was immunoSEQ multiplex PCR, and TCRdb's table has in-frame clones only and misses some. This repertoire shows about 78,000 clones, just over 95% found once; its top ten account for approximately 0.03%. Resections that were taken during corrective heart surgery supplied the thymus tissue. The sequenced sample consisted of thymus tissue. All receptors derive from a boy younger than two with a congenital heart defect but otherwise immunologically healthy.

The chain links TRBV27 to TRBJ2-1; the D gene is possibly TRBD1 (5 bases). V lost 3 bases to trimming and J lost 6 bases, with 12 bases between them. CDR3 length: 14 residues. Germline V gene lookup returns CDR1 MNHEY and CDR2 SMNVEV (reference sequence). The CDR3 region is CASSLRHQGNEQFF. The CDR3 DNA sequence: TGTGCCAGCAGTTTGCGGCATCAGGGCAATGAGCAGTTCTTC.

Points on this clone: An end of the junction does not agree with germline; a read error may underlie this. CDR3 sequence reads: CASSASGSHNEQFF. The CDR3 region has the DNA TGTGCTAGCAGCGCTAGCGGGAGCCACAATGAGCAGTTCTTC. The gene calls are TRBV7-7 and TRBJ2-1; 10 nucleotides agree with TRBD2. The CDR3 is 14 amino acids. Germline V gives CDR1 SSHAT, CDR2 FNYEAQ (reference sequence). Full variable domain (outside the CDR3, taken from reference TRBV7-7 and TRBJ2-1): GAGVSQSPRYKVTKRGQDVTLRCDPISSHATLYWYQQALGQGPEFLTYFNYEAQPDKSGLPSDRFSAERPEGSISTLTIQRTEQRDSAMYRCASSASGSHNEQFFGPGTRLTVL.

This clone was seen a single time. The gene calls are TRBV7-2 and TRBJ1-4; D gene unclear. Germline V CDR1 and CDR2: SGHTA, FQGNSA. The CDR3 is 13 residues long. V was clipped by 3 bases and J by 5 bases, with 7 bases between them. CDR3 sequence reads: CASSFGRNEKLFF. In nucleotides, the CDR3 is TGTGCCAGCAGCTTCGGACGGAATGAAAAACTGTTTTTT. The whole variable domain, remainder taken from reference TRBV7-2 and TRBJ1-4, is GAGVSQSPSNKVTEKGKDVELRCDPISGHTALYWYRQSLGQGLEFLIYFQGNSAPDKSGLPSDRFSAERTGGSVSTLTIQRTQQEDSAVYLCASSFGRNEKLFFGSGTQLSVL.

This clone was seen just once. The chain has TRBV4-3 and TRBJ2-7; possibly TRBD1 or TRBD2 for D (5 bases each). The CDR3 consists of 17 residues. V was pared by 0 bases and J by 2 bases, with 17 bases between. The V gene's germline CDR1 is LGHNA and CDR2 YSLEER. The CDR3 loop is CASSQEGKGEPTYEQYF. CDR3 coding DNA: TGCGCCAGCAGCCAAGAAGGGAAAGGGGAGCCTACCTACGAGCAGTACTTC.

This chain links TRBV11-2 with TRBJ1-1, with D tentatively TRBD1 (6 bases). The germline V gene has CDR1 SGHAT and CDR2 FQNNGV. CDR3 length equals 13 residues. Deletions cut 1 base from V and 7 bases from J, with 10 bases between. The CDR3 nucleotides are TGTGCCAGCAGCTTAGTCCCGACAGGTGAAGCTTTCTTT. Translating gives CASSLVPTGEAFF.

This clone was detected only once. This sequence joins TRBV6-5 and TRBJ2-7; D possibly corresponds to TRBD1 (6 bases). Per the germline V gene, CDR1 is MNHEY and CDR2 is SVGAGI. Deletions cut 4 bases from V and 3 bases from J, with 19 bases between. CDR3 size: 16 residues. DNA for the CDR3: TGTGCCAGCAGTTCAGACAGGTGGGCCCCATTCTACGAGCAGTACTTC. Amino acid sequence: CASSSDRWAPFYEQYF.

This sequence joins TRBV14 and TRBJ1-1; 11 bases fit TRBD1. This CDR3 region has 17 residues. V lost 4 bases and J lost 8; bases outside the gene matches: 15. From germline, CDR1 is SGHDN and CDR2 FVKESK. The CDR3 region has the DNA TGTGCCAGCAGCCCGAAAGAGGGGACAGGGGGTTATTGGGAAGCTTTCTTT. Its protein product is CASSPKEGTGGYWEAFF.

The chain carries TRBV6-5 and TRBJ2-7; 10 bases match TRBD2. The CDR3 is 15 residues long. Germline V gene sequence: CDR1 MNHEY, CDR2 SVGAGI. After removal of 2 bases from V and 4 bases from J, the junction contained 5 bases not matched to a gene. The chain's CDR3 is CASSYSLAGVYEQYF. CDR3 coding DNA: TGTGCCAGCAGTTACAGCCTAGCGGGGGTGTACGAGCAGTACTTC.

The J gene is TRBJ1-5, the V gene TRBV6-5; TRBD1 agrees at 7 bases. This CDR3 comprises 15 residues. After removal of 4 bases from V and 2 bases from J, the junction contained 5 bases not matched to a gene. Germline lookup yields CDR1 MNHEY and CDR2 SVGAGI. This CDR3 is CASSFSTGRNQPQHF. Written as DNA, the CDR3 is TGTGCCAGCAGTTTTTCGACAGGGCGCAATCAGCCCCAGCATTTT.

The V and J genes are TRBV7-2 and TRBJ2-3; 7 nucleotides line up with TRBD2. CDR1 and CDR2 from the germline V gene are SGHTA and FQGNSA. J gave up 3 bases and V 4 bases, and 10 bases lay outside the gene matches. The CDR3 runs to 16 residues. DNA for the CDR3: TGTGCCAGCAGCTCCCGGTTTGGCGGGGGTACAGATACGCAGTATTTT. Its protein is CASSSRFGGGTDTQYF.

The genes are TRBV6-5 and TRBJ1-4; 7 nucleotides align to TRBD1. Looked up from germline, CDR1 is MNHEY and CDR2 is SVGAGI. V shed 3 bases and J 4 bases; nucleotides not matched to a gene: 8. This CDR3 has 16 residues. The CDR3 is CASSYSRDRFNEKLFF. CDR3 DNA: TGTGCCAGCAGTTATTCTAGGGACAGATTTAATGAAAAACTGTTTTTT.

CDR3 nucleotide sequence: TGTGCCAGCAGCTTGGAGACTAGCTTCTATGCCGGGGAGCTGTTTTTT. Residues: CASSLETSFYAGELFF. The chain uses TRBV11-3 and TRBJ2-2; 7 positions match TRBD2. J gave up 6 bases and V 3 bases, and 10 bases lay outside the gene matches. CDR1 and CDR2 from the germline V gene are SGHNT and YENEEA. The CDR3 totals 16 residues.

V is TRBV28 and J is TRBJ2-5, with a weak D call TRBD2 (6 bases). The CDR3 covers 16 residues. V was shortened by 3 bases and J by 3 bases, with 17 bases between the two germline ends. CDR1 is MDHEN, CDR2 SYDVKM, per germline. The CDR3 DNA is TGTGCCAGCAGTTTTAACGCCCGGGACTCAGAAGAGACCCAGTACTTC. This codes for CASSFNARDSEETQYF. Based on the CDR3 plus reference TRBV28 and TRBJ2-5, the full variable domain is DVKVTQSSRYLVKRTGEKVFLECVQDMDHENMFWYRQDPGLGLRLIYFSYDVKMKEKGDIPEGYSVSREKKERFSLILESASTNQTSMYLCASSFNARDSEETQYFGPGTRLLVL.

CDR3 region: CASSSGLAGVEQYF. The CDR3 nucleotides are TGTGCCAGCAGCTCGGGACTAGCGGGGGTCGAGCAGTACTTC. This chain connects TRBV5-4 to TRBJ2-7; 14 bases align to TRBD2. Germline V gives CDR1 SGHNT, CDR2 YYREEE (reference sequence). Trimming cost V 3 bases and J 6 bases; bases outside gene matches: 2. The CDR3 sequence is 14 residues long.